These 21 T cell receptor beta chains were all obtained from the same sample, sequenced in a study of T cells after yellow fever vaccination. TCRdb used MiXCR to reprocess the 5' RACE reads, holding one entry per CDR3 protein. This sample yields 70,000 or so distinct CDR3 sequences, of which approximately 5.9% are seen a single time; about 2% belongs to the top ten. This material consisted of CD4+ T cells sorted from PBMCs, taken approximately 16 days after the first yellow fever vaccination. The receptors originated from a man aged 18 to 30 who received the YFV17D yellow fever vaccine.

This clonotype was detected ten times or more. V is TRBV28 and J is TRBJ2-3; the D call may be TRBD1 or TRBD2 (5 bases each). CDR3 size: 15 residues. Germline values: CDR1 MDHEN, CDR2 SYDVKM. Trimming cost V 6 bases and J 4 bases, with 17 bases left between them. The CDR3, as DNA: TGTGCCAGCAGGACCGGGACGGGCGGGCCAGATACGCAGTATTTT. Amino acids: CASRTGTGGPDTQYF.

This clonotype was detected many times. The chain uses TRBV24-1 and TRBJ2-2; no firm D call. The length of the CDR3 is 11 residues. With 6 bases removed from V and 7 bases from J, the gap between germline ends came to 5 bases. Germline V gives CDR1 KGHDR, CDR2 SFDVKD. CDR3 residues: CATSIYGELFF. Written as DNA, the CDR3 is TGTGCCACCAGTATTTACGGGGAGCTGTTTTTT.

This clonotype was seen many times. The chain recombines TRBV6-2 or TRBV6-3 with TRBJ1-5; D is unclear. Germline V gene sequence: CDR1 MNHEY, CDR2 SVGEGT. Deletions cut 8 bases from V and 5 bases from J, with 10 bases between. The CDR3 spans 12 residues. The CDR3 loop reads CASASSYQPQHF. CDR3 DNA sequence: TGTGCCAGCGCTTCCTCCTATCAGCCCCAGCATTTT.

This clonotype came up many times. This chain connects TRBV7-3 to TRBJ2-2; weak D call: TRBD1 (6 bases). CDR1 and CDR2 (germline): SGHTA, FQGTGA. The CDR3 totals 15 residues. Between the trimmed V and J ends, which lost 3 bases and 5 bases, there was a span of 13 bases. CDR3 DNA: TGTGCCAGCAGCTTTCAGGGGTCGGGAACCGGGGAGCTGTTTTTT. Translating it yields CASSFQGSGTGELFF.

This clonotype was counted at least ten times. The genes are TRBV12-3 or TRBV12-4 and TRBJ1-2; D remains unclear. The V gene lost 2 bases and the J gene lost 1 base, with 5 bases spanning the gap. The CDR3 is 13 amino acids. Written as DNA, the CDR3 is TGTGCCAGCAGTTTACGGGGTAACTATGGCTACACCTTC. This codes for CASSLRGNYGYTF.

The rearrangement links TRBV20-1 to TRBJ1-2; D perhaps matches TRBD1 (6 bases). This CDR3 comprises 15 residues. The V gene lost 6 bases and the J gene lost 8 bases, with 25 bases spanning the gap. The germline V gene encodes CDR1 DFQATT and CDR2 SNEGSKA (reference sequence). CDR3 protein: CSAQDSTGPLGGYTF. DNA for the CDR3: TGCAGTGCCCAAGACTCGACAGGTCCCTTGGGAGGCTACACCTTC.

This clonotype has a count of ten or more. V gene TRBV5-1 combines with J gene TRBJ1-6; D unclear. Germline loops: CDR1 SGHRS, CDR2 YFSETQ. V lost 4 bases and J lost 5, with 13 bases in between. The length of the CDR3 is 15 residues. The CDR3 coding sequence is TGCGCCAGCAGCCCGTCCGGGTACAATAATTCACCCCTCCACTTT. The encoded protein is CASSPSGYNNSPLHF.

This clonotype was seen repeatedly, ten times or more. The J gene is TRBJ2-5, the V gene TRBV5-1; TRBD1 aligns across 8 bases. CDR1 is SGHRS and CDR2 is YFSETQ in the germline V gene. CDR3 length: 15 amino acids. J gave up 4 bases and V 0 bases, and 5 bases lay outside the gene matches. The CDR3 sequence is CASSLGGQGRETQYF. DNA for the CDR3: TGCGCCAGCAGCTTGGGCGGACAGGGTCGAGAGACCCAGTACTTC.

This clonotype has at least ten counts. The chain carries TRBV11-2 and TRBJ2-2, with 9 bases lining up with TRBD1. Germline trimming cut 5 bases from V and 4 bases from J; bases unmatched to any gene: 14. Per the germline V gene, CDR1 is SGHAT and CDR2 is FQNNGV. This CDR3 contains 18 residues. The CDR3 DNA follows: TGTGCCAGCAGCCAGATCCCGGCGGGACAGGGTAGCACCGGGGAGCTGTTTTTT. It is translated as CASSQIPAGQGSTGELFF.

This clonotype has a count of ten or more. CDR3 in DNA: TGCAGCGTCGGCCGATCCGGGACGGACCATCAGCCCCAGCATTTT. Its protein is CSVGRSGTDHQPQHF. This chain uses TRBV29-1 with TRBJ1-5; the D gene is possibly TRBD1 (5 bases). V lost 6 bases and J 5 bases, leaving 20 bases between the germline ends. CDR1 is SQVTM, CDR2 ANQGSEA, per germline. The CDR3 is 15 residues long.

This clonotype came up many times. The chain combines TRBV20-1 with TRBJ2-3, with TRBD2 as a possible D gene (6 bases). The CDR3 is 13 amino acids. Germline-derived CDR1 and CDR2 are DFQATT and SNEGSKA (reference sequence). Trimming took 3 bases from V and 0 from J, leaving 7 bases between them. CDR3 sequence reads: CSARRGSTDTQYF. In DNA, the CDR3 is TGCAGTGCTAGGCGGGGTAGCACAGATACGCAGTATTTT.

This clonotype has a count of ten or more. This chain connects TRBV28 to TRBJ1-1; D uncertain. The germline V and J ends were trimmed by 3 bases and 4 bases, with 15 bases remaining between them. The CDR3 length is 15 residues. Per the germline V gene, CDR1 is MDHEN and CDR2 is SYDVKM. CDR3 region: CASSFFGRGITEAFF. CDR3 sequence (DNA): TGTGCCAGCAGTTTCTTCGGCCGTGGGATCACTGAAGCTTTCTTT.

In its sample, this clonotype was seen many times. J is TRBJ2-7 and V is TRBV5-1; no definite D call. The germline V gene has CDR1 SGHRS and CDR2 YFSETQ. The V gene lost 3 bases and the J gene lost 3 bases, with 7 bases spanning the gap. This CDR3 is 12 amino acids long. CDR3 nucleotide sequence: TGCGCCAGCAGCTCGGTGAACTACGAGCAGTACTTC. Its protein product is CASSSVNYEQYF.

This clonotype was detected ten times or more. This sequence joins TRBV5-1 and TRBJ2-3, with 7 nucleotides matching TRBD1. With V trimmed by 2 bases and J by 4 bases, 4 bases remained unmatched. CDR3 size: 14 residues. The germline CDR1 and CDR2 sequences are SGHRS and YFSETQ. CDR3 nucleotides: TGCGCCAGCAGCTTCGGACAGGACCCAGATACGCAGTATTTT. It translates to CASSFGQDPDTQYF.

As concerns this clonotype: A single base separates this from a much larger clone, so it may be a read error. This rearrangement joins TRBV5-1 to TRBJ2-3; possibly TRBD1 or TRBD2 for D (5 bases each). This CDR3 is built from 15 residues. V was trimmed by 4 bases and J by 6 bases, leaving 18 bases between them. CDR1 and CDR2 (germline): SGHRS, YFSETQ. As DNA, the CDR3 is TGCGCCAGCAGCCACCGGCCGAGGGGTACCGATACGCAGTATTTT. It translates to CASSHRPRGTDTQYF.

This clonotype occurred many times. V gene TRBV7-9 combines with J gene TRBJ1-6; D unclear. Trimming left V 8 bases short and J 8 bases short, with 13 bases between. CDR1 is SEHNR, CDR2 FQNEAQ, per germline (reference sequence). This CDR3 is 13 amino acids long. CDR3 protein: CASDGGMDSPLHF. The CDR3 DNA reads TGTGCCAGCGACGGAGGGATGGATTCACCCCTCCACTTT.

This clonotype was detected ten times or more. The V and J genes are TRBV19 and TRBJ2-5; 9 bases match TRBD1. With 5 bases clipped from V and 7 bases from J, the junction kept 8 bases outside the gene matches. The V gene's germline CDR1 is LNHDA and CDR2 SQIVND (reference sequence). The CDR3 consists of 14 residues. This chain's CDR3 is CASSGTGLALTQYF. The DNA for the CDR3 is TGTGCCAGTAGTGGGACAGGGTTGGCGTTGACCCAGTACTTC.

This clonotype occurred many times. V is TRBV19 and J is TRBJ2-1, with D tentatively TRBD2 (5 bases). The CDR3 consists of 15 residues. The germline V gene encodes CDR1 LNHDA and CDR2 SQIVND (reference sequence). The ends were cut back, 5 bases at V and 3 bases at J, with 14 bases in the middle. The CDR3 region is CASSDPAGYYNEQFF. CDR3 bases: TGTGCCAGTAGTGACCCCGCGGGTTACTACAATGAGCAGTTCTTC. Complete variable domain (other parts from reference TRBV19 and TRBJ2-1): DGGITQSPKYLFRKEGQNVTLSCEQNLNHDAMYWYRQDPGQGLRLIYYSQIVNDFQKGDIAEGYSVSREKKESFPLTVTSAQKNPTAFYLCASSDPAGYYNEQFFGPGTRLTVL.

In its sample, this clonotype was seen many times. CDR3 sequence reads: CASSFGAGQSDTQYF. For the CDR3, the DNA is TGTGCCAGCAGTTTTGGTGCGGGACAGTCAGATACGCAGTATTTT. The J gene is TRBJ2-3, the V gene TRBV12-3 or TRBV12-4; TRBD1 is a possible D gene (7 bases). The CDR3 runs 15 residues. Trimming left V 3 bases short and J 4 bases short, with 14 bases between.

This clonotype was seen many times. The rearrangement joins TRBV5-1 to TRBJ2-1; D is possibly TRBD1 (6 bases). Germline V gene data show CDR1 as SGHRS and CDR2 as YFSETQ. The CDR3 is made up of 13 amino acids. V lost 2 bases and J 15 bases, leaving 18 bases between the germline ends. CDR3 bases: TGCGCCAGCAGCTTTACAGGGAGTTACGTTTGGTTCTTC. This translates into CASSFTGSYVWFF. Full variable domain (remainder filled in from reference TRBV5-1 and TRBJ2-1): KAGVTQTPRYLIKTRGQQVTLSCSPISGHRSVSWYQQTPGQGLQFLFEYFSETQRNKGNFPGRFSGRQFSNSRSEMNVSTLELGDSALYLCASSFTGSYVWFFGPGTRLTVL.

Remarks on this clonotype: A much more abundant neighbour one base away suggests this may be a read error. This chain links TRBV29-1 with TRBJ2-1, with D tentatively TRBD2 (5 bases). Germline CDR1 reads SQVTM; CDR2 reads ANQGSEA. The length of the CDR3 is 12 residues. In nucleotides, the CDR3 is TGCAGCGCGAGAGGGCTCTACAATGTGCAGTTCTTC. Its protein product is CSARGLYNVQFF.